This T cell receptor (beta chain) came from a study of cytomegalovirus exposure and HLA in healthy donors. Overall study findings and caveats: The listing of fewer than 200 TCR beta chains classed them as cytomegalovirus-associated. As a later analysis showed, a missense DCLRE1C variant was linked to trimming of TCR beta V- and J-genes. Later analysis found that TCR beta chains associated with HLA were more clonally expanded than other, equally common chains.

A note on this clone: Its antigen is not identified.

The PCR had 60 Vbeta and 13 Jbeta primers. In the original workflow: A follow-up analysis tallied around 80 million unique TCR beta chains, roughly 10 million shared. Produced via immunoSEQ multiplex PCR; TCRdb's table is partial and in-frame only. The V and J calls and the clone size are those of that table, but D and trimming were determined from the DNA. The sample includes about 180,000 clones, roughly 82% seen only once; the top ten take about 1.5%. Germline V gene lookup returns CDR1 LNHDA and CDR2 SQIVND (reference sequence). The CDR3 is 12 residues long. Trimming pared 3 bases from V and 9 bases from J, leaving 9 bases between.

The sequence was obtained from a middle-aged man in good health and CMV-seronegative. Sequencing was done on a sample of PBMCs. The chain uses TRBV19 and TRBJ2-1; a possible D gene is TRBD2 (5 bases). The CDR3 sequence: CASSMIGGEQFF. The CDR3 DNA reads as TGTGCCAGTAGTATGATCGGAGGTGAGCAGTTCTTC.